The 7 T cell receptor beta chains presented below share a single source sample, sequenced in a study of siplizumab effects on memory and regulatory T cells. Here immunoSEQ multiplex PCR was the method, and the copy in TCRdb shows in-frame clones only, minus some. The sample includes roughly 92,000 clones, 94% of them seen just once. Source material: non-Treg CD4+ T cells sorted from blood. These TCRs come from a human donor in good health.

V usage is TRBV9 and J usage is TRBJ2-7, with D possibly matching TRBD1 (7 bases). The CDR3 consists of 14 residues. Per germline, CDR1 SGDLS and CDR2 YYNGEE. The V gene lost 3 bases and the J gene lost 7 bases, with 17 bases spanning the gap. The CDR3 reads CASSATGRTGEQYF. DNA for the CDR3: TGTGCCAGCAGCGCGACAGGGAGGACGGGGGAGCAGTACTTC.

DNA for the CDR3: TGTGCCAGTAGTATAGTTCTCGAGAGGGCAGACTATAGCAATCAGCCCCAGCATTTT. This sequence encodes CASSIVLERADYSNQPQHF. The chain carries TRBV19 and TRBJ1-5; D gene unclear. V lost 1 base and J 0 bases, leaving 19 bases between the germline ends. CDR1 is LNHDA, CDR2 SQIVND, per germline (reference sequence). CDR3 size: 19 residues.

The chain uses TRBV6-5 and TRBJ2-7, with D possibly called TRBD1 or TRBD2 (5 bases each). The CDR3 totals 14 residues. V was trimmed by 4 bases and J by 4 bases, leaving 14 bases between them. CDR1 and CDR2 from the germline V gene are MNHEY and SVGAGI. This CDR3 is CASSSGTETYEQYF. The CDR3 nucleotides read TGTGCCAGCAGTTCCGGGACGGAAACTTACGAGCAGTACTTC.

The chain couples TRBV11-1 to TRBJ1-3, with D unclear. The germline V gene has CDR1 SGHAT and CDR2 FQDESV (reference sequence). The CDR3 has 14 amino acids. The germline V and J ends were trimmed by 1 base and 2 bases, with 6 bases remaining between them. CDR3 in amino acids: CASSLGGPGNTIYF. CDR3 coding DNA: TGTGCCAGCAGCTTAGGAGGGCCTGGAAACACCATATATTTT.

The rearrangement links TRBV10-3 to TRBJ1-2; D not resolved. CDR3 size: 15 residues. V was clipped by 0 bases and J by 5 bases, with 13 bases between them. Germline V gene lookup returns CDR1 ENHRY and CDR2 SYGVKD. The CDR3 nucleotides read TGTGCCATCAGTGAGTCAAGGGATAGCACATATGGCTACACCTTC. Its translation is CAISESRDSTYGYTF.

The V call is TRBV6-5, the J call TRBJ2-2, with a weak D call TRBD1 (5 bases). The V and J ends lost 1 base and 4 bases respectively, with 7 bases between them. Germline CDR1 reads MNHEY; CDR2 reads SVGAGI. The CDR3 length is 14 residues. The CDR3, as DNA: TGTGCCAGCAGTTACTTTGGGGCCACCGGGGAGCTGTTTTTT. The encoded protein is CASSYFGATGELFF.

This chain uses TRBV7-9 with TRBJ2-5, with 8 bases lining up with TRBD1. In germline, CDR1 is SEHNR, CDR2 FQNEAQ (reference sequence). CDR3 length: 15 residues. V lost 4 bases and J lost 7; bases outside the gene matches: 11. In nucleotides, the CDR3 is TGTGCCAGCAGCTCCGGACAGGGCACCCTCGGGACCCAGTACTTC. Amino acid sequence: CASSSGQGTLGTQYF.